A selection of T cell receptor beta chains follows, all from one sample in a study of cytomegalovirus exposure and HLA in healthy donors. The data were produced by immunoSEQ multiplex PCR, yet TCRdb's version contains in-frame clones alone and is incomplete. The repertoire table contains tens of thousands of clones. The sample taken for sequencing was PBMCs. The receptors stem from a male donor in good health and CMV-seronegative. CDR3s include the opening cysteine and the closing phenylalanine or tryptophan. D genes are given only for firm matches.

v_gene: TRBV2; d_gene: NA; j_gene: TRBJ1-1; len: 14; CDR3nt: TGTGCCAGCAGTGAGGTCAGGCCGAACACTGAAGCTTTCTTT; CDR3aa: CASSEVRPNTEAFF
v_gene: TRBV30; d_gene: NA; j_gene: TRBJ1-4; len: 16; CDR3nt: TGTGCCTGGAGCCCCGGACCCAGGGTGACTAATGAAAAACTGTTTTTT; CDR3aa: CAWSPGPRVTNEKLFF
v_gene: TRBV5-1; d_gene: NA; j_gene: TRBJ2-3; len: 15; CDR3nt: TGCGCCAGCAGCGGAATCCAGGGGTTCACAGATACGCAGTATTTT; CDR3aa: CASSGIQGFTDTQYF
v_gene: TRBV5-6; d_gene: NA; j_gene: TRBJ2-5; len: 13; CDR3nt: TGTGCCAGCAGCTGGGGGGGCCCAGAGACCCAGTACTTC; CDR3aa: CASSWGGPETQYF
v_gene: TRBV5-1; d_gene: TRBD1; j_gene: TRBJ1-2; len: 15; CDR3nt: TGCGCCAGCAGCCCAATGACAGGGACCCTCTATGGCTACACCTTC; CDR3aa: CASSPMTGTLYGYTF
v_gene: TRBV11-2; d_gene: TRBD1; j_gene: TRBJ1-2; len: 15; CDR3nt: TGTGCCAGCAGCTTATCTGGAGGGGGCGGTTATGGCTACACCTTC; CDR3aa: CASSLSGGGGYGYTF
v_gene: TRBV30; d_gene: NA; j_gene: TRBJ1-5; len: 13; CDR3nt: TGTGCCTGGAGCCCAGGAGCGGGCCGTCCCCAGCATTTT; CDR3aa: CAWSPGAGRPQHF
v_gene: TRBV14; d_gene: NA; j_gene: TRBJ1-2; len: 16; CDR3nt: TGTGCCAGCAGCCAGTCCCAACTCACCTATCCCTATGGCTACACCTTC; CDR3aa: CASSQSQLTYPYGYTF
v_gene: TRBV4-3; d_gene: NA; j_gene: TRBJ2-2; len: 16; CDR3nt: TGCGCCAGCAGCCAAGATGTGGACAGTGTCACCGGGGAGCTGTTTTTT; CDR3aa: CASSQDVDSVTGELFF
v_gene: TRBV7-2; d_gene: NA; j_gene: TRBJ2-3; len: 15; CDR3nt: TGTGCCAGCAGCATTGGACCAGGACACACAGATACGCAGTATTTT; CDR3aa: CASSIGPGHTDTQYF
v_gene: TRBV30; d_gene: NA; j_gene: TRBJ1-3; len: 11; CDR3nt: TGTGCCTGGAGTGGCAGGCAGTCCATATATTTT; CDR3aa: CAWSGRQSIYF
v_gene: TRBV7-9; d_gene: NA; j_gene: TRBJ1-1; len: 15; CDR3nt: TGTGCCAGCAGCTTACCCCAAGGGAGGGGCACTGAAGCTTTCTTT; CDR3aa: CASSLPQGRGTEAFF
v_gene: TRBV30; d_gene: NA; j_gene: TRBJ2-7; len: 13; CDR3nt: TGTGCCTGGATTGCCGGGAGCTCCTACGAGCAGTACTTC; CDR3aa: CAWIAGSSYEQYF
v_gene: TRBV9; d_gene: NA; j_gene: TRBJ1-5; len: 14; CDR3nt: TGTGCCAGCAGCGTAGCGGGGGGGGATCAGCCCCAGCATTTT; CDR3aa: CASSVAGGDQPQHF
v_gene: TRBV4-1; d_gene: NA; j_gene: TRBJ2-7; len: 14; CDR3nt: TGCGCCAGCAGCGAACTACAGGGAATCTACGAGCAGTACTTC; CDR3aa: CASSELQGIYEQYF
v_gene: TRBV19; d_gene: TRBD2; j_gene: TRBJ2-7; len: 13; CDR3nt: TGTGCCAGTAGACTAGCGGGGACCTACGAGCAGTACTTC; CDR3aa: CASRLAGTYEQYF
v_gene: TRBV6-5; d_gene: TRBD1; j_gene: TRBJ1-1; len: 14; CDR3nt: TGTGCCAGCGGCAGGGGGTCCCGGAACACTGAAGCTTTCTTT; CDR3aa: CASGRGSRNTEAFF
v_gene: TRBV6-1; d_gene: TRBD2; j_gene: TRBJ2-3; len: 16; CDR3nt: TGTGCCAGCAGTGAAGCGAGCGGGGGTCATGTCGATACGCAGTATTTT; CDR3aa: CASSEASGGHVDTQYF
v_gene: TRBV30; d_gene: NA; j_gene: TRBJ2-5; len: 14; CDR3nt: TGTGCCTGGAGCCCCTGGAGGCTCCAAGAGACCCAGTACTTC; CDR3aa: CAWSPWRLQETQYF
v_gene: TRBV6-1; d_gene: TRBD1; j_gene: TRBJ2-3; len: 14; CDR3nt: TGTGCCAGCGATCCGGGACAGGACACAGATACGCAGTATTTT; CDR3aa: CASDPGQDTDTQYF
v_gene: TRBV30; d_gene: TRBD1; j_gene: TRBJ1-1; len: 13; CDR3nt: TGTGCCTCACGACGGACAGGGAGCACTGAAGCTTTCTTT; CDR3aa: CASRRTGSTEAFF
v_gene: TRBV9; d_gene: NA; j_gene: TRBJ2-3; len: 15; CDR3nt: TGTGCCAGCAGCGTAGTTCACGGGGGATCAGATACGCAGTATTTT; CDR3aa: CASSVVHGGSDTQYF
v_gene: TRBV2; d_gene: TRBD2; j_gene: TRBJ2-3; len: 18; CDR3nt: TGTGCCAGCCTACGCCGTGGGACTAGCGGGGGGGCAGGAGATACGCAGTATTTT; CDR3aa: CASLRRGTSGGAGDTQYF
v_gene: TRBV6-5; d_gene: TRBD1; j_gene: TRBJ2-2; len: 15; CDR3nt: TGTGCCAGCAGTCAGTACAGGGGAAACACCGGGGAGCTGTTTTTT; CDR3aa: CASSQYRGNTGELFF
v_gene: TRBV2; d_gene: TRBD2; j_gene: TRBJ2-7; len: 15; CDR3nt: TGTGCCAGCCGACCAGCGGGGGTAAGCTCCTACGAGCAGTACTTC; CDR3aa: CASRPAGVSSYEQYF
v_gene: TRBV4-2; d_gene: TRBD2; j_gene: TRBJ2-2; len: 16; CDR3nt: TGTGCCAGCAGCCAAGTAGCGGGGGGGAACACCGGGGAGCTGTTTTTT; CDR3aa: CASSQVAGGNTGELFF
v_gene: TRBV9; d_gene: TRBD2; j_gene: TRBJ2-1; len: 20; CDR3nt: TGTGCCAGCAGCGTTGAAGGGACTAGCGGGGGGGTAACCTCCTACAATGAGCAGTTCTTC; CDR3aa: CASSVEGTSGGVTSYNEQFF
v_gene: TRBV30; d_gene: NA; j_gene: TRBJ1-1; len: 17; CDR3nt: TGTGCCTGGAGTGTAAGTTCCTACTCAATTCTGCGGACTGAAGCTTTCTTT; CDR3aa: CAWSVSSYSILRTEAFF
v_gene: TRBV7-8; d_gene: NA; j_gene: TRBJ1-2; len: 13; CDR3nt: TGTGCCAGCAGCTTGCAAGGGGCCCGACTCTACACCTTC; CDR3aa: CASSLQGARLYTF
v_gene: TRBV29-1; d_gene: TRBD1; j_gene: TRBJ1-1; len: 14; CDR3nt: TGCAGCGTTGTTCTGAGGACAGGAGGAAATGAAGCTTTCTTT; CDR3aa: CSVVLRTGGNEAFF
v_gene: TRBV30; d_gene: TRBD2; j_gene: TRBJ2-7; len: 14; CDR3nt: TGTGCCTGGATGGAGCGGGGGCGGGCCTACGAGCAGTACTTC; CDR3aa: CAWMERGRAYEQYF
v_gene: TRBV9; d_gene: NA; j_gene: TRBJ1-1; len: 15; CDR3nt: TGTGCCAGCAGCCCACTCGGGGGGGGGAGGACTGAAGCTTTCTTT; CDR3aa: CASSPLGGGRTEAFF
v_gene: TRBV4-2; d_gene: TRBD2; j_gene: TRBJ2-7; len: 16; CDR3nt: TGTGCCAGCAGCCAAGAAGACTCGGGAGGCTACCTCGAGCAGTACTTC; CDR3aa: CASSQEDSGGYLEQYF
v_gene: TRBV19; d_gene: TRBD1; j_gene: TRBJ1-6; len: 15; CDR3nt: TGTGCCAGTAGAACAGGGGGCGGCTATAATTCACCCCTCCACTTT; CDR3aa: CASRTGGGYNSPLHF
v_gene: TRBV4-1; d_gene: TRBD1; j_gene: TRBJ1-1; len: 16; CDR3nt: TGCGCCAGCAGCCAAGGGACAGGCCGGGGTGACACTGAAGCTTTCTTT; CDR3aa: CASSQGTGRGDTEAFF
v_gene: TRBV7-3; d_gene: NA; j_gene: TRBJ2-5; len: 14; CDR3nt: TGTGCCAGCAGCTTGTCGCGACAGCAAGAGACCCAGTACTTC; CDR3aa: CASSLSRQQETQYF
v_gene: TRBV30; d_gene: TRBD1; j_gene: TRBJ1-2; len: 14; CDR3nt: TGTGCCCAGCAGGGGACAGGGATTAACTATGGCTACACCTTC; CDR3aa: CAQQGTGINYGYTF
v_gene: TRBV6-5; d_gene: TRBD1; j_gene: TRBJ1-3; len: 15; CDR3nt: TGTGCCAGCAGAACCCGGGACAGCGCTGGAAACACCATATATTTT; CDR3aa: CASRTRDSAGNTIYF
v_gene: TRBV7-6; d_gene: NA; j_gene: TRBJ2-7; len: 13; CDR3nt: TGTGCCAGCAGCTTAGACAGGACCTACGAGCAGTACTTC; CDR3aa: CASSLDRTYEQYF
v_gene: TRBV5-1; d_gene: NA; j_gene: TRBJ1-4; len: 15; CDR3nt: TGCGCCAGCAGCTTGGTTGGGCAGGAGGGTGAAAAACTGTTTTTT; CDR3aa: CASSLVGQEGEKLFF
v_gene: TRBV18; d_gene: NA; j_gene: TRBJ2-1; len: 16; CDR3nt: TGTGCCAGCTCACCACCGATGGGGAGCGTAGGCAATGAGCAGTTCTTC; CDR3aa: CASSPPMGSVGNEQFF